The present entry profiles one T cell receptor beta chain with its context. Antigen unknown. The data stem from a study of T cell responses to AZD1222 COVID-19 vaccine. General observations from the study: The reported proportion of spike-specific TCRs targeting unmutated variant regions was nearly half. Recipients of AZD1222 seropositive at baseline numbered only 5 to 7. White British donors predominated, females outnumbered males, and clonal diversity was possibly underestimated.

From germline, CDR1 is SGHTS and CDR2 YDEGEE. Trimming left V 4 bases short and J 0 bases short, with 11 bases between. The CDR3 is 15 amino acids. TCRdb keeps only in-frame clones here, not all; method: immunoSEQ multiplex PCR. The sample includes approximately 150,000 clones, about 93% seen only once; the top ten take 4.5% to 6%. The origin of this receptor is an adult in good health. The J gene is TRBJ1-3, the V gene TRBV5-8; no definite D call. The sequencing here drew on peripheral blood, taken on day 0 of AZD1222 vaccination. CDR3 nucleotide sequence: TGTGCCAGCAGCATAGATCTAACCTCTGGAAACACCATATATTTT. Encoded protein: CASSIDLTSGNTIYF.